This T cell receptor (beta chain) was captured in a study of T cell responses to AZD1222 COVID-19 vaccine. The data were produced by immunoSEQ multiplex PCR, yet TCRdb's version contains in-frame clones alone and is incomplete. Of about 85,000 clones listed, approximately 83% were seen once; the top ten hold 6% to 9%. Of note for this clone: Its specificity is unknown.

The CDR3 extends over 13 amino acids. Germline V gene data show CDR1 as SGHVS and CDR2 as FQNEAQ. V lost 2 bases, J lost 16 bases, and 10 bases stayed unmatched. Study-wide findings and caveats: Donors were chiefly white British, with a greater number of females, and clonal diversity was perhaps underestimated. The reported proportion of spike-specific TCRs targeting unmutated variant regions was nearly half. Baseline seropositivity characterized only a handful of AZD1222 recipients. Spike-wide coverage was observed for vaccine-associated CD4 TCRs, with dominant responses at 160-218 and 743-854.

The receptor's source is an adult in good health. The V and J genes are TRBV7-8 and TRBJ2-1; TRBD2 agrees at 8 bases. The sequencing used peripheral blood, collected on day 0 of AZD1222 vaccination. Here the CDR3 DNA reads TGTGCCAGCAGCTTATTCACCCAGCGGGAGTCTTTCTTC. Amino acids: CASSLFTQRESFF.